The source of this T cell receptor (beta chain) is a study of blood T cell repertoires in COVID-19. Background on the study: Samples representing acute and convalescent COVID-19 were sourced from the United States, Italy and Spain.

As processed by the authors: Reference gene primer amplification in the assay estimated nucleated cell counts. The data were produced by immunoSEQ multiplex PCR, yet TCRdb's version contains in-frame clones alone and is incomplete. V and J calls and clone size come straight from that table; D and trimming were deduced from the DNA. There are approximately 97,000 clones in the sample; roughly 92% occur only once, and under 2% lies in the top ten. Trimming shortened V by 0 bases and J by 3 bases, and 6 bases separated the two germline ends. The CDR3 spans 14 residues. Germline CDR1 SGHRS, CDR2 YFSETQ. The sequence was collected from a woman between 50 and 59 years old with COVID-19, enrolled during active disease. The source material was peripheral blood. V gene TRBV5-1 combines with J gene TRBJ2-2; a possible D gene is TRBD1 (6 bases). CDR3 in amino acids: CASSLAGDTGELFF. DNA of the CDR3: TGCGCCAGCAGCTTGGCAGGGGACACCGGGGAGCTGTTTTTT.